This T cell receptor (beta chain) is from a study of cytomegalovirus exposure and HLA in healthy donors. Researchers ran the PCR with 60 Vbeta and 13 Jbeta primers. The repertoire was sequenced with immunoSEQ multiplex PCR; TCRdb's copy has only in-frame clones and lacks some. The data contain around 100,000 clones, roughly four fifths of them singletons. In regard to this clone: As yet, its antigen is unknown.

Study results and limitations: There were some public TCRs occurring in many donors, but most TCR sequences were rare.

The junction had 4 bases not matched to a gene; V was cut back by 6 bases and J by 3 bases. CDR1 and CDR2 from the germline V gene are SNHLY and FYNNEI. This CDR3 has 14 amino acids. This receptor was obtained from a woman in her sixties in good health and CMV-seropositive. The sequencing sample was made of PBMCs. The rearrangement joins TRBV2 to TRBJ1-5, with TRBD1 matching 8 bases. The CDR3 reads CASRLQGANQPQHF. The CDR3, as DNA: TGTGCCAGCAGACTCCAGGGGGCCAATCAGCCCCAGCATTTT.